One sample yielded the 25 T cell receptor beta chains listed below, sequenced in a study of blood T cell repertoires in COVID-19. Here immunoSEQ multiplex PCR was the method, and the copy in TCRdb shows in-frame clones only, minus some. The repertoire has about 160,000 clones, 85% to 95% of them found once; the top ten carry approximately 2%. Sequences were obtained from peripheral blood. The receptor source for this set is a woman aged 55-70 years with COVID-19, enrolled during active disease.

This chain links TRBV19 with TRBJ1-6; D possibly corresponds to TRBD1 (5 bases). V lost 4 bases to trimming and J lost 2 bases, with 12 bases between them. CDR3 size: 16 residues. Per the germline V gene, CDR1 is LNHDA and CDR2 is SQIVND (reference sequence). The CDR3 loop is CASSTLGTAYNSPLHF. Here the CDR3 DNA reads TGTGCCAGTAGTACCCTCGGGACTGCCTATAATTCACCCCTCCACTTT.

The rearrangement joins TRBV9 to TRBJ2-1, with D maybe TRBD2 (8 bases). Germline V CDR1 and CDR2: SGDLS, YYNGEE. This CDR3 comprises 16 residues. V dropped 3 bases and J dropped 8 bases, with 21 bases sitting between them. In DNA, the CDR3 is TGTGCCAGCAGCGCCGGGAGGGACAGTGTTGTCCATGAGCAGTTCTTC. This gives the protein CASSAGRDSVVHEQFF.

The rearrangement uses TRBV7-2 and TRBJ1-2, with 7 bases matching TRBD1. The CDR3 length is 15 residues. The germline CDR1 and CDR2 sequences are SGHTA and FQGNSA. V shed 3 bases and J 6 bases; nucleotides not matched to a gene: 10. CDR3 DNA sequence: TGTGCCAGCAGCTTCCGACAGGGCAGTCGTAATGGCTACACCTTC. It yields the protein CASSFRQGSRNGYTF.

The rearrangement uses TRBV5-1 and TRBJ2-7; tentatively, D is TRBD2 (5 bases). CDR1 SGHRS and CDR2 YFSETQ come from the germline V gene. The CDR3 consists of 14 residues. V was cut by 1 base and J by 7 bases, with 15 bases left in between. CDR3 nucleotides: TGCGCCAGCAGCTTGACCGGGGAATTGAGGGAGCAGTACTTC. This translates into CASSLTGELREQYF.

The gene calls are TRBV27 and TRBJ1-1; D unclear. V was clipped by 10 bases and J by 3 bases, with 27 bases between them. The CDR3 consists of 17 residues. CDR1 is MNHEY and CDR2 is SMNVEV in the germline V gene (reference sequence). The CDR3 region has the DNA TGTGCCACCACCAGATCGGGAGGAGGCTTCGCGGACACTGAAGCTTTCTTT. This encodes CATTRSGGGFADTEAFF.

V gene TRBV15 combines with J gene TRBJ2-7, with 8 bases lining up with TRBD1. This CDR3 spans 16 amino acids. With V trimmed by 1 base and J by 1 base, 6 bases remained unmatched. CDR1 is LNHNV, CDR2 YYDKDF, per germline (reference sequence). The CDR3 DNA is TGTGCCACCAGCAGAGGGACAGGGATGAATTCCTACGAGCAGTACTTC. This translates into CATSRGTGMNSYEQYF.

In this sample, this clone turned up once. The gene calls are TRBV11-2 and TRBJ1-6; D ambiguous. There are 14 residues in the CDR3. Germline V gene lookup returns CDR1 SGHAT and CDR2 FQNNGV. Trimming left V 5 bases short and J 7 bases short, with 12 bases between. The DNA for the CDR3 is TGTGCCAGCAGCCGCGTGGCGGGAAATTCACCCCTCCACTTT. Amino acids: CASSRVAGNSPLHF.

The chain has TRBV7-2 and TRBJ2-2, with 8 bases matching TRBD1. CDR1 is SGHTA and CDR2 is FQGNSA in the germline V gene. With 5 bases clipped from V and 4 bases from J, the junction kept 3 bases outside the gene matches. There are 14 residues in the CDR3. CDR3 nucleotide sequence: TGTGCCAGCAGCAAGGACAGGGTCACCGGGGAGCTGTTTTTT. It translates to CASSKDRVTGELFF.

V and J are TRBV9 and TRBJ1-2, with 9 nucleotides matching TRBD1. V shed 7 bases, J shed 7 bases, and the junction held 8 bases outside the gene matches. The length of the CDR3 is 13 residues. Germline lookup yields CDR1 SGDLS and CDR2 YYNGEE. Here the CDR3 reads CASGLQGAFGYTF. The CDR3 DNA follows: TGTGCCAGCGGCCTACAGGGGGCTTTTGGCTACACCTTC.

The chain couples TRBV2 to TRBJ2-7, with D possibly being TRBD2 (6 bases). V lost 7 bases, J lost 5 bases, and 18 bases lay in between. CDR1 is SNHLY, CDR2 FYNNEI, per germline. There are 14 residues in the CDR3. CDR3 nucleotides: TGTGCCAGCACCCAACGAGGGACTCGCAACGAGCAGTACTTC. Protein product: CASTQRGTRNEQYF.

The V and J genes are TRBV19 and TRBJ1-1; D not certain. The ends were cut back, 3 bases at V and 4 bases at J, with 12 bases in the middle. CDR3 length: 14 residues. Germline lookup yields CDR1 LNHDA and CDR2 SQIVND (reference sequence). The CDR3 region is CASSIYPGSTEAFF. The CDR3 coding sequence is TGTGCCAGTAGTATTTATCCGGGTTCCACTGAAGCTTTCTTT.

The chain recombines TRBV25-1 with TRBJ1-1; D remains unclear. Between the trimmed V and J ends, which lost 2 bases and 4 bases, there was a span of 8 bases. The CDR3 runs to 13 residues. CDR1 MGHDK and CDR2 SYGVNS come from the germline V gene. The CDR3 sequence is CASSEQVSTEAFF. The DNA for the CDR3 is TGTGCCAGCAGTGAACAGGTCTCCACTGAAGCTTTCTTT.

This chain uses TRBV7-2 with TRBJ2-3; TRBD2 matches at 12 bases. The CDR3 is made up of 21 amino acids. Germline CDR1 is SGHTA and CDR2 is FQGNSA. With V trimmed by 0 bases and J by 4 bases, 17 bases remained unmatched. DNA for the CDR3: TGTGCCAGCAGCTTAGCGGGGCGTCTAGCGGGGGGGCGCTATTCTTCAGATACGCAGTATTTT. Its translation is CASSLAGRLAGGRYSSDTQYF.

The rearrangement joins TRBV9 to TRBJ2-7; 8 bases line up with TRBD2. V gave up 3 bases and J gave up 1 base; unmatched junction bases: 6. The CDR3 runs 15 residues. The germline V gene encodes CDR1 SGDLS and CDR2 YYNGEE. The CDR3 sequence is CASSGPGTSSYEQYF. CDR3 nucleotides: TGTGCCAGCAGCGGGCCCGGGACTAGTTCCTACGAGCAGTACTTC.

J is TRBJ1-2 and V is TRBV6-5, with TRBD1 matching 7 bases. J gave up 6 bases and V 6 bases, and 7 bases lay outside the gene matches. The CDR3 loop spans 13 amino acids. CDR1 MNHEY and CDR2 SVGAGI come from the germline V gene. DNA for the CDR3: TGTGCCAGCAGAATGACAGGGATTGATGGCTACACCTTC. Encoded protein: CASRMTGIDGYTF.

This sequence joins TRBV10-2 and TRBJ1-6, with D uncertain. V gave up 3 bases and J gave up 8 bases, with 8 bases separating them. The CDR3 is 13 residues long. Germline CDR1 reads WSHSY; CDR2 reads SAAADI. The CDR3 here is CASSDYRDSPLHF. CDR3 in DNA: TGCGCCAGCAGTGATTACAGAGATTCACCCCTCCACTTT.

The genes are TRBV7-9 and TRBJ1-4, with 8 bases aligning to TRBD1. J lost 4 bases, V lost 2 bases, and 3 bases had no gene match. Germline lookup yields CDR1 SEHNR and CDR2 FQNEAQ (reference sequence). CDR3 length equals 15 residues. The DNA for the CDR3 is TGTGCCAGCAGCTTAAGGGGACAGGTTAATGAAAAACTGTTTTTT. Amino acid sequence: CASSLRGQVNEKLFF.

V is TRBV6-2 or TRBV6-3 and J is TRBJ2-3; TRBD2 agrees at 11 bases. The CDR3 spans 15 residues. Germline CDR1 and CDR2: MNHEY and SVGEGT. Trimming took 5 bases from V and 4 from J; bases not matched to a gene: 5. The CDR3 is CASSPTSGVPDTQYF. CDR3 nucleotides: TGTGCCAGCAGTCCGACTAGCGGGGTCCCAGATACGCAGTATTTT.

The V call is TRBV6-1, the J call TRBJ1-5; D might be TRBD1 (5 bases). Trimming removed 2 bases from V and 6 bases from J, with 11 bases in between. This CDR3 is 14 amino acids long. Germline loops: CDR1 MNHNS, CDR2 SASEGT. CDR3 region: CASSEQGGGQPQHF. The CDR3 region has the DNA TGTGCCAGCAGTGAACAGGGAGGTGGTCAGCCCCAGCATTTT.

The gene calls are TRBV7-8 and TRBJ1-6; D remains unclear. Germline CDR1 is SGHVS and CDR2 is FQNEAQ. The CDR3 has 14 residues. V lost 5 bases, J lost 6 bases, and 11 bases lay in between. The CDR3 bases are TGTGCCAGCAGCCTAGACACAGTTAATTCACCCCTCCACTTT. This codes for CASSLDTVNSPLHF. The full variable domain, its missing parts supplied by reference TRBV7-8 and TRBJ1-6, is GAGVSQSPRYKVAKRGQDVALRCDPISGHVSLFWYQQALGQGPEFLTYFQNEAQLDKSGLPSDRFFAERPEGSVSTLKIQRTQQEDSAVYLCASSLDTVNSPLHFGNGTRLTVT.

This rearrangement joins TRBV6-2 or TRBV6-3 to TRBJ1-2, with D perhaps TRBD1 (5 bases). V was clipped by 4 bases and J by 4 bases, with 10 bases between them. The CDR3 is 13 residues long. Germline-derived CDR1 and CDR2 are MNHEY and SVGEGT. CDR3 region: CASSLGQFYGYTF. Here the CDR3 DNA reads TGTGCCAGCAGTTTGGGGCAGTTCTATGGCTACACCTTC.

The chain is built from TRBV19 and TRBJ1-3; no reliable D call. Germline V CDR1 and CDR2: LNHDA, SQIVND (reference sequence). The V end lost 3 bases, the J end lost 0 bases, and 9 bases lay between the germline ends. CDR3 length: 15 amino acids. CDR3 in amino acids: CASSISGHSGNTIYF. The CDR3, as DNA: TGTGCCAGTAGTATCAGTGGTCACTCTGGAAACACCATATATTTT. The complete variable domain, with remaining parts taken from reference TRBV19 and TRBJ1-3, reads DGGITQSPKYLFRKEGQNVTLSCEQNLNHDAMYWYRQDPGQGLRLIYYSQIVNDFQKGDIAEGYSVSREKKESFPLTVTSAQKNPTAFYLCASSISGHSGNTIYFGEGSWLTVV.

The chain has TRBV7-6 and TRBJ1-5; 8 bases fit TRBD1. V lost 6 bases to trimming and J lost 9 bases; unmatched junction nucleotides: 13. The length of the CDR3 is 15 residues. Germline assignment: CDR1 SGHVS and CDR2 FNYEAQ. The CDR3 sequence: CASSPGTGTIGPQHF. The DNA for the CDR3 is TGTGCCAGCAGTCCGGGGACAGGTACAATAGGGCCCCAGCATTTT.

The rearrangement links TRBV18 to TRBJ2-7; the D gene is possibly TRBD1 (5 bases). Germline V gene sequence: CDR1 KGHSH, CDR2 LQKENI. The V gene lost 1 base and the J gene lost 3 bases, with 10 bases spanning the gap. The CDR3 totals 14 residues. Here the CDR3 reads CASSPQGPFYEQYF. For the CDR3, the DNA is TGTGCCAGCTCACCACAGGGGCCATTCTACGAGCAGTACTTC.

The chain employs TRBV6-4 and TRBJ1-4; TRBD1 agrees at 8 bases. CDR3 length: 19 residues. CDR1 and CDR2 (germline): MRHNA, SNTAGT. Losses at the gene ends were 6 bases for V and 0 bases for J; bases not matched to a gene: 15. CDR3 nucleotide sequence: TGTGCCAGCAGGGGCTTGTGCCAGGGGGCCCATTCAACTAATGAAAAACTGTTTTTT. Translating gives CASRGLCQGAHSTNEKLFF.